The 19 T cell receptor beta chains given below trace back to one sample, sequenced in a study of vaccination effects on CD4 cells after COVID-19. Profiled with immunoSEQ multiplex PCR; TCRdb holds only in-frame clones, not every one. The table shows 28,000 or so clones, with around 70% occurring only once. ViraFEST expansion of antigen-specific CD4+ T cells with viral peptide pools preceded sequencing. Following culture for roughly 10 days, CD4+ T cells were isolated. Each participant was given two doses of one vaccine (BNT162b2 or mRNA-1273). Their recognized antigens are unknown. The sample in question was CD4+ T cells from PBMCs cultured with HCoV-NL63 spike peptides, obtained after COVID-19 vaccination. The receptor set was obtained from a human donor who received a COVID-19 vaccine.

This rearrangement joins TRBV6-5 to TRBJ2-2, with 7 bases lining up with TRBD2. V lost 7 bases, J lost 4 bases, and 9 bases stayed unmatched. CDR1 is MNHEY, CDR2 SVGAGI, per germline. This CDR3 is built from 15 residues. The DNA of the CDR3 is TGTGCCAGCACGACGGCGGGAGTCGCCACCGGGGAGCTGTTTTTT. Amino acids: CASTTAGVATGELFF.

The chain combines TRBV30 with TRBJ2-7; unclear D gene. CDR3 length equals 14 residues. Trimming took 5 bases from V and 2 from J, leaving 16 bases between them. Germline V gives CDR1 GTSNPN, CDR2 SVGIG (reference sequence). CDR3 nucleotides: TGTGCCTGGGGCCAGTCCCCCATTACCTACGAGCAGTACTTC. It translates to CAWGQSPITYEQYF.

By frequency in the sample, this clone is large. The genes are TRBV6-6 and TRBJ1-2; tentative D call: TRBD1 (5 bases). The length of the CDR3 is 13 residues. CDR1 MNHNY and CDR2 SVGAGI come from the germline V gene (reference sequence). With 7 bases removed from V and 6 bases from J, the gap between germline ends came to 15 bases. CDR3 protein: CASTLPGRHGYTF. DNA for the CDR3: TGTGCCAGCACCTTACCGGGACGACATGGCTACACCTTC.

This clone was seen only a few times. The CDR3 bases are TGCGCCAGCAGCCTGGGACAGGGGGCTAGTCAGCCCCAGCATTTT. Translating gives CASSLGQGASQPQHF. V and J are TRBV4-1 and TRBJ1-5, with TRBD1 matching over 12 bases. After removal of 4 bases from V and 6 bases from J, the junction contained 4 bases not matched to a gene. CDR3 length: 15 amino acids. In germline, CDR1 is MGHRA, CDR2 YSYEKL.

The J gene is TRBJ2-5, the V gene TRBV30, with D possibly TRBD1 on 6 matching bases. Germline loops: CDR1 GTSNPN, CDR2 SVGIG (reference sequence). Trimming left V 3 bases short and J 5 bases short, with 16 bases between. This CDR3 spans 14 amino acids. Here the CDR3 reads CAWRPGPGAETQYF. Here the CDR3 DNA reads TGTGCCTGGAGGCCAGGCCCAGGGGCGGAGACCCAGTACTTC.

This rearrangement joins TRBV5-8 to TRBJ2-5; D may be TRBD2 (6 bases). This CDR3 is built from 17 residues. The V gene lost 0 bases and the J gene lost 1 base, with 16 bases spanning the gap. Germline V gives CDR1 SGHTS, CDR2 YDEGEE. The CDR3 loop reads CASSLGGGSNLQETQYF. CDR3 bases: TGTGCCAGCAGCTTGGGAGGAGGGTCGAACCTCCAAGAGACCCAGTACTTC.

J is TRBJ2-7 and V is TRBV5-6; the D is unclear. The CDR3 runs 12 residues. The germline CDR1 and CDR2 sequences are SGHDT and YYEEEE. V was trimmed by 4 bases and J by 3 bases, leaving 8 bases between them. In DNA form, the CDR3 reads TGTGCCAGCAGCCCTCGTAACTACGAGCAGTACTTC. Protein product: CASSPRNYEQYF.

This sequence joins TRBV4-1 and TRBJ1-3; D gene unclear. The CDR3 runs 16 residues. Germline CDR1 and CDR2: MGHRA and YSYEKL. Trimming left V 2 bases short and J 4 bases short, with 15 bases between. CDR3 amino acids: CASSQSEGTPGNTIYF. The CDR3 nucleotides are TGCGCCAGCAGCCAATCTGAAGGTACTCCGGGAAACACCATATATTTT.

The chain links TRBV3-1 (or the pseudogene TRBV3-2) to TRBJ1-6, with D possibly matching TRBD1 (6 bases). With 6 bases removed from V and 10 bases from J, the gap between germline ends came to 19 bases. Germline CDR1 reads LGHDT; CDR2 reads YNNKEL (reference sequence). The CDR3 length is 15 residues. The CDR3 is CASSSRYRVGSPLHF. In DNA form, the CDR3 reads TGTGCCAGCAGTAGCCGATACAGGGTGGGGTCACCCCTCCACTTT.

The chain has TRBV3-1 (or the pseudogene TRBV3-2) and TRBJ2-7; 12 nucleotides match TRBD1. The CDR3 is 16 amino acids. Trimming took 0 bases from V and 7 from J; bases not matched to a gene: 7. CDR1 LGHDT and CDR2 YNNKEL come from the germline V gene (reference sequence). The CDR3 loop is CASSQDTGQGAREQYF. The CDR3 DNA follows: TGTGCCAGCAGCCAAGACACGGGACAGGGGGCAAGAGAGCAGTACTTC.

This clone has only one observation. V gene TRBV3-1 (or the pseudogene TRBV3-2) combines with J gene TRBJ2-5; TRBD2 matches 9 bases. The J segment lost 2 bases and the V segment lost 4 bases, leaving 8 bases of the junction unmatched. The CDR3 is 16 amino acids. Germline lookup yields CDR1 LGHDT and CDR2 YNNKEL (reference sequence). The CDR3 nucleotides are TGTGCCAGCAGCCGGTTTAAGCGGGGGGTACAAGAGACCCAGTACTTC. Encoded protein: CASSRFKRGVQETQYF.

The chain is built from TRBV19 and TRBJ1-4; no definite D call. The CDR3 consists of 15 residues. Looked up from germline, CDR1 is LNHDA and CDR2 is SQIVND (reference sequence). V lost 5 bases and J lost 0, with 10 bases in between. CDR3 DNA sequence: TGTGCCAGTAGTCCAAATCACGCAACTAATGAAAAACTGTTTTTT. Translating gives CASSPNHATNEKLFF.

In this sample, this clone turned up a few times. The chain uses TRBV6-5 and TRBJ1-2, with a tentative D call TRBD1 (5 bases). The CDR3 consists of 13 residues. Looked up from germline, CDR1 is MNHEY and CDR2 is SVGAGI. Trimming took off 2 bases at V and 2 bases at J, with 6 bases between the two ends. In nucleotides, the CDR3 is TGTGCCAGCAGTTACGACAGAAACTATGGCTACACCTTC. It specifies CASSYDRNYGYTF.

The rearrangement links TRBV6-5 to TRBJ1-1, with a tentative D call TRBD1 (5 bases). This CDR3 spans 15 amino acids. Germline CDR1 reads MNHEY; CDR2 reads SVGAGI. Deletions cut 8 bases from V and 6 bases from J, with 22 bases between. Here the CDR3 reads CASSNYAGGGSEAFF. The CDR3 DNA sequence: TGTGCCAGCTCGAATTATGCGGGGGGAGGATCTGAAGCTTTCTTT.

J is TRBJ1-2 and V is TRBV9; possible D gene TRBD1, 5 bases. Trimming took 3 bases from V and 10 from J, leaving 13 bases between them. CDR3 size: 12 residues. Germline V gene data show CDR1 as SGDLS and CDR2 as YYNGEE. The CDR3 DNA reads TGTGCCAGCAGCGCCAACCGACAGTCCTACACCTTC. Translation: CASSANRQSYTF. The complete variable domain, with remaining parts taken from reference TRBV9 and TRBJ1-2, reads DSGVTQTPKHLITATGQRVTLRCSPRSGDLSVYWYQQSLDQGLQFLIQYYNGEERAKGNILERFSAQQFPDLHSELNLSSLELGDSALYFCASSANRQSYTFGSGTRLTVV.

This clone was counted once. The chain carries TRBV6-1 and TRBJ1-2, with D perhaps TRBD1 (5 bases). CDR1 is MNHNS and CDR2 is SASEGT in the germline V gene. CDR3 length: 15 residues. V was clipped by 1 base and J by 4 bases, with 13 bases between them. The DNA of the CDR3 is TGTGCCAGCAGTGAAGGAAGGGGCACCCCCTATGGCTACACCTTC. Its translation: CASSEGRGTPYGYTF.

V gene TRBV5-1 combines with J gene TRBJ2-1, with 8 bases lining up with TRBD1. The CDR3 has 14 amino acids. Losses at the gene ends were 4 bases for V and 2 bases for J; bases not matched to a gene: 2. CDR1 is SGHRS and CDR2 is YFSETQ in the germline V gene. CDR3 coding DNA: TGCGCCAGCAGCCCGGGACAGGCCTACAATGAGCAGTTCTTC. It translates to CASSPGQAYNEQFF.

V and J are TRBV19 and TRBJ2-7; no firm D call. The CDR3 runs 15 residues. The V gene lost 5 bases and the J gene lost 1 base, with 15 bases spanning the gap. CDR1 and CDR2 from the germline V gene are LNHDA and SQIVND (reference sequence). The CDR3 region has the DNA TGTGCCAGTAGTTTCCGACATTTAGAATCCTACGAGCAGTACTTC. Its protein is CASSFRHLESYEQYF.

The CDR3 loop reads CASNFRGPYNEQFF. The DNA for the CDR3 is TGTGCCAGCAATTTCAGGGGCCCCTACAATGAGCAGTTCTTC. The rearrangement joins TRBV3-1 (or the pseudogene TRBV3-2) to TRBJ2-1, with D perhaps matching TRBD1 (6 bases). Looked up from germline, CDR1 is LGHDT and CDR2 is YNNKEL (reference sequence). The CDR3 loop spans 14 amino acids. V lost 7 bases and J lost 2, with 12 bases in between.